This TCR beta chain originates from a study of T cells expressing NK-cell markers. In the study overall: Beta-chain profiling covered CD3+CD56+NKG2C+, CD3+CD56+NKG2C- and CD3+CD56-NKG2C+ sorted subsets.

UMI-tagged 5'RACE template switching yielded the TCR beta cDNA. TCRdb processed the 5' RACE reads again and assigns one entry to each CDR3 protein, with no DNA. The sample has 150,000 to 180,000 distinct CDR3 sequences. For this clonotype: Its antigen is as yet unknown.

Notes on the study in general: These clonotypes additionally ranked first within the CD3+CD56-NKG2C+ fraction of a few donors.

Input material: blood T cells: a sorted CD56 or NKG2C T cell subset, CD4+ or CD8+ T cells, or bulk PBMC T cells (not recorded which). The sequence was collected from a woman aged 45-65 years in good health.

The CDR3 protein is CSVAPGTGANTEAFF. The chain has TRBV29-1 and TRBJ1-1; checking the TCRdb D call of TRBD1 is not possible without DNA. The CDR3 runs 15 residues. Germline CDR1 and CDR2: SQVTM and ANQGSEA.